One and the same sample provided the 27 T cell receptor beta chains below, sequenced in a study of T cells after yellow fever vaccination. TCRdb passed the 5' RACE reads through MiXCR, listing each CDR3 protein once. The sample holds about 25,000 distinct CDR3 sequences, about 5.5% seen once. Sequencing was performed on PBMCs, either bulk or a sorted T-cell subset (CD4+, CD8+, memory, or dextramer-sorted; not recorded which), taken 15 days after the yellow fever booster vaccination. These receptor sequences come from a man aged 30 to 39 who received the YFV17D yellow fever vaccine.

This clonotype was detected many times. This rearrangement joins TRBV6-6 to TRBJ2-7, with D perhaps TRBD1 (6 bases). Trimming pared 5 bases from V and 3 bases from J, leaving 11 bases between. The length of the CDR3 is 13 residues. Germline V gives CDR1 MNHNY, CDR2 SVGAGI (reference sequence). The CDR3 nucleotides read TGTGCCAGCAGTCTGGGACAAGTCTACGAGCAGTACTTC. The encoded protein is CASSLGQVYEQYF.

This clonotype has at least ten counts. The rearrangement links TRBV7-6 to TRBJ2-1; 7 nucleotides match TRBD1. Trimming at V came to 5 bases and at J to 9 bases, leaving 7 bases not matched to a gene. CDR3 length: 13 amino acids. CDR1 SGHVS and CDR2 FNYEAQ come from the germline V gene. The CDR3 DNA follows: TGTGCCAGCAGCATAACAGGGGTTGGTGAGCAGTTCTTC. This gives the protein CASSITGVGEQFF.

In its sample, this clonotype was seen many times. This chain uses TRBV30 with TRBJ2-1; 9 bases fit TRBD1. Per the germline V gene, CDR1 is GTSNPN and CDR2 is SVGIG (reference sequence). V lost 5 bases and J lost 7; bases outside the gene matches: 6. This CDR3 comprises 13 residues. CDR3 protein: CAWGTGRGNEQFF. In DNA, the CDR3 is TGTGCCTGGGGGACAGGGAGAGGGAATGAGCAGTTCTTC.

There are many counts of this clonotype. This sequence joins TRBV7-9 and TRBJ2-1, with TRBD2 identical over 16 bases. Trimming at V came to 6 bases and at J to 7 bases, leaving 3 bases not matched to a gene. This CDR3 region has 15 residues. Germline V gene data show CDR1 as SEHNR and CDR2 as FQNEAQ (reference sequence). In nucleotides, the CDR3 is TGTGCCAGCAGGGGACTAGCGGGAGGGCGGAATGAGCAGTTCTTC. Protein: CASRGLAGGRNEQFF.

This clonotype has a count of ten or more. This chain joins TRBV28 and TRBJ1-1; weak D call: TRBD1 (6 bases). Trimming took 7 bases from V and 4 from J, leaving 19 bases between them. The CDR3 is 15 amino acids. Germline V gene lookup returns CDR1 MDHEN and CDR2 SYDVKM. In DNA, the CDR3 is TGTGCCAGCATAGGTTCGGGGGGCGAGGGCACTGAAGCTTTCTTT. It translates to CASIGSGGEGTEAFF.

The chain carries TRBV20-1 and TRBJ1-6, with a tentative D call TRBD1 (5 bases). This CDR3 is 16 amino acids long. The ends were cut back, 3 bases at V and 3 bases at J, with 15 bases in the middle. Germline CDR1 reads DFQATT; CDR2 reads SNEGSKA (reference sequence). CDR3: CSARGQADIYNSPLHF. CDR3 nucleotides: TGCAGTGCTAGGGGGCAGGCTGACATCTATAATTCACCCCTCCACTTT.

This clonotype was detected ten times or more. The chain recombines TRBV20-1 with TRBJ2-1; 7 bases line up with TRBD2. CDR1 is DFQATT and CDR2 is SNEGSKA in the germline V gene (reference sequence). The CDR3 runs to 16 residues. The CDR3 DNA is TGCAGCCCTTGTCATATAGCGGGCTCTTTCTACAATGAGCAGTTCTTC. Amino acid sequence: CSPCHIAGSFYNEQFF.

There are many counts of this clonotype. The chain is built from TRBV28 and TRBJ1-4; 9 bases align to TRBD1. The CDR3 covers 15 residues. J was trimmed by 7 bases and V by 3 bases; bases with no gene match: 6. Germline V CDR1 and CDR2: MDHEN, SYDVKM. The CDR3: CASSLGGTGREKLFF. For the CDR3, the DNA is TGTGCCAGCAGTTTGGGTGGGACAGGGCGTGAAAAACTGTTTTTT.

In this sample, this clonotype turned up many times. The CDR3 coding sequence is TGTGCCAGCTCACCCCTGACAGGGTACGAGCAGTACTTC. This codes for CASSPLTGYEQYF. The chain uses TRBV18 and TRBJ2-7; 7 nucleotides agree with TRBD1. V lost 3 bases, J lost 4 bases, and 3 bases stayed unmatched. Germline CDR1 KGHSH, CDR2 LQKENI. CDR3 length equals 13 residues.

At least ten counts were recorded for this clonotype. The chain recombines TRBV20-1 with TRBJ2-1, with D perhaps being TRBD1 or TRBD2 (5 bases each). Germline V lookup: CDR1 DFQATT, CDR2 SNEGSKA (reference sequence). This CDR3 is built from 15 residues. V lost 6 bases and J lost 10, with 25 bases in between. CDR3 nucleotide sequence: TGCAGTGCCCCGACCCTCCGCAGGGAGTTTGGAGAGCAGTTCTTC. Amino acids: CSAPTLRREFGEQFF.

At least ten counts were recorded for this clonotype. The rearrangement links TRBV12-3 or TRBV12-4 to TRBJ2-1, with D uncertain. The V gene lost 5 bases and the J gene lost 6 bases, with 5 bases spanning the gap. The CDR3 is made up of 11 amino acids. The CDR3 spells CASSTLNEQFF. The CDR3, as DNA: TGTGCCAGCAGTACACTCAATGAGCAGTTCTTC.

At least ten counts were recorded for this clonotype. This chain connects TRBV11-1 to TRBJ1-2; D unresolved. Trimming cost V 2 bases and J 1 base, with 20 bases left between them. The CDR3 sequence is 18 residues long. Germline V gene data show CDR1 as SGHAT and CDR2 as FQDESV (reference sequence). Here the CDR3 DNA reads TGTGCCAGCAGCTTAACGGGAGGCGGCAGGTCCATTAACTATGGCTACACCTTC. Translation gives CASSLTGGGRSINYGYTF.

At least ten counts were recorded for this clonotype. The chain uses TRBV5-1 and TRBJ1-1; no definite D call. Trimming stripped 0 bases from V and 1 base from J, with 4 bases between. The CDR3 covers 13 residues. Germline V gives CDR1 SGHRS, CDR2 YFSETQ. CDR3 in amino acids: CASSLEQNTEAFF. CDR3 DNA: TGCGCCAGCAGCTTGGAACAGAACACTGAAGCTTTCTTT.

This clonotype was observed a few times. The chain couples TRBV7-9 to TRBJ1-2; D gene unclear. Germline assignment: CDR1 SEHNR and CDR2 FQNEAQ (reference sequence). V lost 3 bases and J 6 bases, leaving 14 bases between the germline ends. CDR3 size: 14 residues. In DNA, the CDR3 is TGTGCCAGCAGCTTCCCCGAGTCCGGGGATGGCTACACCTTC. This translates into CASSFPESGDGYTF.

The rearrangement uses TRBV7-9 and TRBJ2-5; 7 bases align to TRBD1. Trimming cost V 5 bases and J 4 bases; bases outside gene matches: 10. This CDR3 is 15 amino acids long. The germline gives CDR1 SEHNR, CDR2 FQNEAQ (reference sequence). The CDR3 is CASSPGGALGETQYF. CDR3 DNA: TGTGCCAGCAGCCCAGGGGGAGCCTTAGGAGAGACCCAGTACTTC.

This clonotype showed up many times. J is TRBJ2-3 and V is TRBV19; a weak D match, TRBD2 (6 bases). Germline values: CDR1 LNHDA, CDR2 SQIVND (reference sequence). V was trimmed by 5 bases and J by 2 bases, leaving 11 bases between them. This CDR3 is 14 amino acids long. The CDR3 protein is CASSLRDFTDTQYF. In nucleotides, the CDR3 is TGTGCCAGTAGTCTTCGGGACTTCACAGATACGCAGTATTTT.

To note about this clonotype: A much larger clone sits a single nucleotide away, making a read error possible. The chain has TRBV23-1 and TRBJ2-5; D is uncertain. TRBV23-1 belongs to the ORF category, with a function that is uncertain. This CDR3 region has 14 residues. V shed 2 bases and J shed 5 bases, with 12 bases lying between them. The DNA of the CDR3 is TGCGCCAGCAGTCAAAGCGACGACGGGGAGACCCAGTACTTC. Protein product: CASSQSDDGETQYF.

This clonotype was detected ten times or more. CDR3 residues: CSARGPGQREYEQYF. The DNA for the CDR3 is TGCAGTGCTAGAGGTCCGGGACAGAGAGAATACGAGCAGTACTTC. The rearrangement joins TRBV20-1 to TRBJ2-7; 7 nucleotides align to TRBD1. The CDR3 totals 15 residues. V lost 1 base to trimming and J lost 4 bases; unmatched junction nucleotides: 10. Per the germline V gene, CDR1 is DFQATT and CDR2 is SNEGSKA (reference sequence).

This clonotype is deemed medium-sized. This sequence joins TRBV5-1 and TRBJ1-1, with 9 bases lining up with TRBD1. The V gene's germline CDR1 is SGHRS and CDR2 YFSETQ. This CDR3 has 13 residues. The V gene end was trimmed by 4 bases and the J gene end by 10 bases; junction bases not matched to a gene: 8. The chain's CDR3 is CASSKGQGDRAFF. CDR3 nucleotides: TGCGCCAGCAGCAAGGGACAGGGAGATCGAGCTTTCTTT.

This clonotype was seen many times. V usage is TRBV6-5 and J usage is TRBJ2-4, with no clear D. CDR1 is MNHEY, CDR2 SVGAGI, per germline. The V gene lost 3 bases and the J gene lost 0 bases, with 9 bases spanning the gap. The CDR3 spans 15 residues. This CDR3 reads CASSYSALAKNIQYF. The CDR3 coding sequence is TGTGCCAGCAGTTATTCCGCTCTAGCCAAAAACATTCAGTACTTC.

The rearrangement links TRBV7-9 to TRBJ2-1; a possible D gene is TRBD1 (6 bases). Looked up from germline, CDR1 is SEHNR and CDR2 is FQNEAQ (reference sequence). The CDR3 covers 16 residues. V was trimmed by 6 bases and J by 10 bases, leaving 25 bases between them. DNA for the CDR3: TGTGCCAGCAGGTCATCGACAGGACATGACGGCCCCGAGCAGTTCTTC. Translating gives CASRSSTGHDGPEQFF.

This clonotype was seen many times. The chain's CDR3 is CASSQQTSARAYNEQFF. CDR3 nucleotides: TGCGCCAGCAGCCAACAAACTAGCGCCCGCGCCTACAATGAGCAGTTCTTC. The V and J genes are TRBV4-3 and TRBJ2-1; 7 bases fit TRBD2. Germline-derived CDR1 and CDR2 are LGHNA and YSLEER. After removal of 2 bases from V and 2 bases from J, the junction contained 9 bases not matched to a gene. There are 17 residues in the CDR3.

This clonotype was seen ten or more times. CDR3 loop: CASRHSTEAFF. CDR3 nucleotide sequence: TGTGCCAGCAGACACAGTACGGAAGCTTTCTTT. This chain connects TRBV7-2 to TRBJ1-1; D not certain. There are 11 residues in the CDR3. The germline V gene has CDR1 SGHTA and CDR2 FQGNSA. The V end was cut by 6 bases, the J end by 8 bases, with 10 bases between.

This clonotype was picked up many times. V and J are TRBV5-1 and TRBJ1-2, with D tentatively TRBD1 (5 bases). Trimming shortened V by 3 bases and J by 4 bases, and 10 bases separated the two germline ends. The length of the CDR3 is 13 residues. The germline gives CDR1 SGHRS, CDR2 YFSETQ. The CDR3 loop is CASSSTDIYGYTF. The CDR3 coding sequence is TGCGCCAGCAGCTCGACAGATATCTATGGCTACACCTTC. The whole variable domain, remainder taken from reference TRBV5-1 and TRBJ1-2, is KAGVTQTPRYLIKTRGQQVTLSCSPISGHRSVSWYQQTPGQGLQFLFEYFSETQRNKGNFPGRFSGRQFSNSRSEMNVSTLELGDSALYLCASSSTDIYGYTFGSGTRLTVV.

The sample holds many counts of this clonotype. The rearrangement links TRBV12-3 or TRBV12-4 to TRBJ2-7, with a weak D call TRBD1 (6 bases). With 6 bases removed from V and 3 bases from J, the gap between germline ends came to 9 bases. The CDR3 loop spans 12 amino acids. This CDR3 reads CASRRQDYEQYF. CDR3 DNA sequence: TGTGCCAGCAGACGACAGGACTACGAGCAGTACTTC.

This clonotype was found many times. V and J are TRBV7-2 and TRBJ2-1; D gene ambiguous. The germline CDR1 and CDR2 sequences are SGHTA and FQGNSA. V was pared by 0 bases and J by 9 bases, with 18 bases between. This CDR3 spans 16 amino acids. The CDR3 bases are TGTGCCAGCAGCTTAGCCTTCACTGGCTCCGTCTTTGAGCAGTTCTTC. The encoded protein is CASSLAFTGSVFEQFF.

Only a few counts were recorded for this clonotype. Written as DNA, the CDR3 is TGTGCCGGACTTCGGGCGGGTGAGGGAGAGACCCAGTACTTC. As protein: CAGLRAGEGETQYF. This chain uses TRBV5-4 with TRBJ2-5; D might be TRBD2 (5 bases). Trimming pared 10 bases from V and 4 bases from J, leaving 20 bases between. The CDR3 runs to 14 residues. The germline gives CDR1 SGHNT, CDR2 YYREEE (reference sequence).